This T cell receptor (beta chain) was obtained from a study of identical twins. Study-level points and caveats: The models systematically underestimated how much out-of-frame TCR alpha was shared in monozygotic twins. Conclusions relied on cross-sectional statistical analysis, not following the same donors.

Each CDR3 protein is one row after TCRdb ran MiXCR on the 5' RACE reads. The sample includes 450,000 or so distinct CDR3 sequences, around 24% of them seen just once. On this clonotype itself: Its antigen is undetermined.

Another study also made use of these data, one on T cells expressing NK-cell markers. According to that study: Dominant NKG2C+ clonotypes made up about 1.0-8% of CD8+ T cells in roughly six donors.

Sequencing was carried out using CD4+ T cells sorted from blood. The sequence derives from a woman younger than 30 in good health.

The CDR3 DNA is TGTGCCAGCAGAAGGCTCGGAGACAGGAGTACCTACGAGCAGTACTTC. This sequence encodes CASRRLGDRSTYEQYF. The genes are TRBV5-5 and TRBJ2-7; D may be TRBD1 (6 bases). The CDR3 is 16 residues long. The germline V gene encodes CDR1 SGHKS and CDR2 YYEKEE (reference sequence). V was shortened by 5 bases and J by 2 bases, with 20 bases between the two germline ends.